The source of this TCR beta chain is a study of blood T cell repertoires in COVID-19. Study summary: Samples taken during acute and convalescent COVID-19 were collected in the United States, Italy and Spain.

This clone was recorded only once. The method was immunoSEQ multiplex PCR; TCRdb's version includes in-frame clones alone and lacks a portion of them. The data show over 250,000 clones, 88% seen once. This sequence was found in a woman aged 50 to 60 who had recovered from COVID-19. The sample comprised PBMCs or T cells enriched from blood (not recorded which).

This CDR3 is CASSQDLDSGKQPQHF. The CDR3 bases are TGCGCCAGCAGCCAAGATCTGGACAGTGGGAAGCAGCCCCAGCATTTT. This sequence joins TRBV4-1 and TRBJ1-5; a possible D gene is TRBD1 (6 bases). The CDR3 runs to 16 residues. Germline CDR1 reads MGHRA; CDR2 reads YSYEKL. V was cut by 0 bases and J by 7 bases, with 16 bases left in between.